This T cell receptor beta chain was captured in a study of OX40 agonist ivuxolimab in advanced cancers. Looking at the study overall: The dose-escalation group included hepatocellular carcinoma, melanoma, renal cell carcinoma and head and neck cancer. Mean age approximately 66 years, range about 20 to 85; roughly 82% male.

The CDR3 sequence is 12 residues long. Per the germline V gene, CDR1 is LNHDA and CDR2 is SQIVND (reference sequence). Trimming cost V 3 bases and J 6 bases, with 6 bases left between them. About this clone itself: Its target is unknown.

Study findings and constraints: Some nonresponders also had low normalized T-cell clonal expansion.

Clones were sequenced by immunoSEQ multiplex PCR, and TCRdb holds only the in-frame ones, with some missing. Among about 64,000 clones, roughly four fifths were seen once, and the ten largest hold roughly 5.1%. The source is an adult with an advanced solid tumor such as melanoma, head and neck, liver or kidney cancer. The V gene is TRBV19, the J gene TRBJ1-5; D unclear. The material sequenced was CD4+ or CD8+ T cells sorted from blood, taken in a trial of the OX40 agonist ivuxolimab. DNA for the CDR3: TGTGCCAGTAGTATGGGTTTTCAGCCCCAGCATTTT. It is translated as CASSMGFQPQHF.